This T cell receptor (beta chain) was retrieved from a study of beta chain features in type 1 diabetes. CDR1 SGHTA and CDR2 FQGNSA come from the germline V gene. V gave up 1 base and J gave up 5 bases; unmatched junction bases: 5. CDR3 length equals 15 residues. Concerning this clone: No antigen is known for it.

The authors obtained over 95% purity in all sorted populations. Study-level points and caveats: A pattern of fewer insertions and more deletions at VDJ junctions was seen in type 1 diabetes patients.

Investigators reverse transcribed all isolated RNA, so they sequenced expressed TCRB transcripts. TCRdb keeps only in-frame clones here, not all; method: immunoSEQ multiplex PCR. The sample has tens of thousands of clones, around a third seen once. Sequencing was performed on stem cell memory CD4+ T cells from blood. V is TRBV7-2 and J is TRBJ2-3, with TRBD2 matching over 8 bases. The TCR was taken from a woman aged 18 to 35 in good health. The CDR3 loop reads CASSLGGSGGDTQYF. The CDR3, as DNA: TGTGCCAGCAGCTTAGGAGGCAGCGGGGGAGATACGCAGTATTTT.